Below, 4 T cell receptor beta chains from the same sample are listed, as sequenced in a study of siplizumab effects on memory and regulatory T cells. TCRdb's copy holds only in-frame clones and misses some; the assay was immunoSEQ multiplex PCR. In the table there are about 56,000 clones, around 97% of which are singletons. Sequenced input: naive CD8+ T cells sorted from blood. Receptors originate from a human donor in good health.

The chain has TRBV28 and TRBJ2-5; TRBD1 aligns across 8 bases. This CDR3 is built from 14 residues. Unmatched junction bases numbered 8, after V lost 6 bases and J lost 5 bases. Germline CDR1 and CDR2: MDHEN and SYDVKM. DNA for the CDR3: TGTGCCAGCAGCTTAGACAGGGGCGGCGAGACCCAGTACTTC. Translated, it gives CASSLDRGGETQYF.

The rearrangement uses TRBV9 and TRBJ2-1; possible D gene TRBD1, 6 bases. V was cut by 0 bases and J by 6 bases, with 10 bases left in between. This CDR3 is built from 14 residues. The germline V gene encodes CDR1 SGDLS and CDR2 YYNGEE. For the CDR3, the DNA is TGTGCCAGCAGCGTAGTTCCGGACAGCAATGAGCAGTTCTTC. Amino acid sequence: CASSVVPDSNEQFF.

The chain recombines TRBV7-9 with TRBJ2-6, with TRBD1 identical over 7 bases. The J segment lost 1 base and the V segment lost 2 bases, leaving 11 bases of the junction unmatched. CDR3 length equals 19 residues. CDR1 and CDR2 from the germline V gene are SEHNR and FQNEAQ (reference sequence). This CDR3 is CASSLFNDARGSGANVLTF. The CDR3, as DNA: TGTGCCAGCAGCTTATTTAATGACGCCAGGGGGTCTGGGGCCAACGTCCTGACTTTC. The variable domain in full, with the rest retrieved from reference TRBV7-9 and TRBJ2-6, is DTGVSQNPRHKITKRGQNVTFRCDPISEHNRLYWYRQTLGQGPEFLTYFQNEAQLEKSRLLSDRFSAERPKGSFSTLEIQRTEQGDSAMYLCASSLFNDARGSGANVLTFGAGSRLTVL.

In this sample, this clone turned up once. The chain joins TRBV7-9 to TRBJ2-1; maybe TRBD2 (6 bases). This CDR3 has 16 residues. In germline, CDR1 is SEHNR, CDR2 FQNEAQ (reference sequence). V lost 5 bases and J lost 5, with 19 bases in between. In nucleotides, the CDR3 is TGTGCCAGCAGCCCCCCCCTCGGGGAGGACCACAATGAGCAGTTCTTC. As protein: CASSPPLGEDHNEQFF.